A single sample gave rise to the 4 T cell receptor beta chains below, sequenced in a study of T cell responses to AZD1222 COVID-19 vaccine. Here immunoSEQ multiplex PCR was the method, and the copy in TCRdb shows in-frame clones only, minus some. The table records approximately 150,000 clones, roughly 91% of them present only once. The sample consisted of peripheral blood, taken 28 days after the second AZD1222 dose. All receptors come from an adult who received the AZD1222 COVID-19 vaccine.

There are a few counts of this clone. The chain joins TRBV3-1 (or the pseudogene TRBV3-2) to TRBJ2-1; D ambiguous. V lost 4 bases, J lost 5 bases, and 9 bases lay in between. There are 13 residues in the CDR3. Looked up from germline, CDR1 is LGHDT and CDR2 is YNNKEL (reference sequence). CDR3 sequence reads: CASSLLWNNEQFF. In DNA form, the CDR3 reads TGTGCCAGCAGCCTTCTTTGGAACAATGAGCAGTTCTTC.

CDR3 region: CASSYGFDQPQHF. CDR3 sequence (DNA): TGTGCCAGCAGTTATGGGTTTGATCAGCCCCAGCATTTT. The chain uses TRBV6-5 and TRBJ1-5; D remains unclear. CDR3 size: 13 residues. Looked up from germline, CDR1 is MNHEY and CDR2 is SVGAGI. The V end was cut by 3 bases, the J end by 5 bases, with 8 bases between.

V usage is TRBV27 and J usage is TRBJ1-1; 9 bases fit TRBD1. Germline V gives CDR1 MNHEY, CDR2 SMNVEV (reference sequence). Germline trimming cut 4 bases from V and 0 bases from J; bases unmatched to any gene: 0. This CDR3 has 14 residues. DNA for the CDR3: TGTGCCAGCAGTTGGGACAGGGTGAACACTGAAGCTTTCTTT. This codes for CASSWDRVNTEAFF.

The chain uses TRBV7-9 and TRBJ1-2; D is unresolved. Trimming shortened V by 3 bases and J by 2 bases, and 7 bases separated the two germline ends. CDR1 SEHNR and CDR2 FQNEAQ come from the germline V gene (reference sequence). The CDR3 totals 13 residues. The CDR3 region has the DNA TGTGCCAGCAGCTTGTCGGCCAACTATGGCTACACCTTC. Translation: CASSLSANYGYTF. Combining the CDR3 with reference TRBV7-9 and TRBJ1-2 gives the whole variable domain DTGVSQNPRHKITKRGQNVTFRCDPISEHNRLYWYRQTLGQGPEFLTYFQNEAQLEKSRLLSDRFSAERPKGSFSTLEIQRTEQGDSAMYLCASSLSANYGYTFGSGTRLTVV.